These 6 T cell receptor beta chains share one sample of origin, sequenced in a study of cytotoxic CD8 clonotypes in ibrutinib-treated CLL. Generated by immunoSEQ multiplex PCR, the TCRdb table keeps only in-frame clones and is missing some. Of 30,000 to 40,000 clones in the sample, roughly three quarters were seen once. Sample: PBMCs, taken before ibrutinib treatment. Source of these receptors: a human donor with chronic lymphocytic leukemia.

The chain uses TRBV7-6 and TRBJ1-2, with 8 bases that match TRBD1. CDR1 and CDR2 (germline): SGHVS, FNYEAQ. V shed 5 bases, J shed 6 bases, and the junction held 11 bases outside the gene matches. The length of the CDR3 is 15 residues. CDR3 in amino acids: CASSQAGTGSDGYTF. CDR3 DNA sequence: TGTGCCAGCAGCCAAGCCGGGACAGGCTCGGATGGCTACACCTTC.

The rearrangement joins TRBV30 to TRBJ1-5, with unresolved D. V was pared by 0 bases and J by 4 bases, with 13 bases between. The CDR3 totals 15 residues. Germline values: CDR1 GTSNPN, CDR2 SVGIG (reference sequence). In DNA, the CDR3 is TGTGCCTGGAGTGTAGAGGTATCGGGGAATCAGCCCCAGCATTTT. Translation gives CAWSVEVSGNQPQHF.

The V gene is TRBV7-8, the J gene TRBJ1-2; D unclear. The V gene's germline CDR1 is SGHVS and CDR2 FQNEAQ. The CDR3 totals 11 residues. Trimming took 1 base from V and 6 from J, leaving 3 bases between them. The CDR3 nucleotides read TGTGCCAGCAGCTTAGACGATGGCTACACCTTC. Amino acid sequence: CASSLDDGYTF.

The V call is TRBV30, the J call TRBJ2-3; 9 bases agree with TRBD2. The CDR3 totals 14 residues. V was clipped by 5 bases and J by 4 bases; unmatched bases: 7. Germline loops: CDR1 GTSNPN, CDR2 SVGIG (reference sequence). CDR3 amino acids: CAWGAGGSADTQYF. The CDR3 DNA reads as TGTGCCTGGGGAGCGGGGGGAAGCGCAGATACGCAGTATTTT.

This clone was counted only a few times. The chain links TRBV7-3 to TRBJ2-3, with a weak D call TRBD2 (6 bases). V lost 5 bases and J lost 1, with 13 bases in between. The CDR3 has 15 amino acids. Looked up from germline, CDR1 is SGHTA and CDR2 is FQGTGA. The CDR3 here is CASSPWGLGTDTQYF. DNA for the CDR3: TGTGCCAGCAGCCCCTGGGGACTTGGCACAGATACGCAGTATTTT.

This sequence joins TRBV6-4 and TRBJ1-2; D gene unclear. This CDR3 has 14 amino acids. Per germline, CDR1 MRHNA and CDR2 SNTAGT. Trimming pared 5 bases from V and 0 bases from J, leaving 10 bases between. The CDR3 loop reads CASSPELANYGYTF. The DNA for the CDR3 is TGTGCCAGCAGTCCAGAGTTAGCTAACTATGGCTACACCTTC.